Listed below are T cell receptor beta chains from one sample, sequenced in a study of cytomegalovirus exposure and HLA in healthy donors. Method: immunoSEQ multiplex PCR; TCRdb's copy keeps in-frame clones and lacks some. The sample holds approximately 51,000 clones; about four fifths are singletons and the top ten take about 2.3%. Material: PBMCs. These TCRs come from a boy aged 5-17 years in good health and CMV-seropositive. The CDR3 runs from the conserved cysteine through the conserved F or W. The D gene is left open where the match is weak. A row's size may be missing; if present it is once, few, many or a size class.

abundance	v_gene	d_gene	j_gene	CDR3nt	CDR3aa
.	TRBV7-3	TRBD2	TRBJ2-7	TGTGCCAGCAGCTTACAACCGGGGGGGCCGTACGAGCAGTACTTC	CASSLQPGGPYEQYF
.	TRBV9	.	TRBJ1-1	TGTGCCAGCAGCGAGGGGTCCGACACTGAAGCTTTCTTT	CASSEGSDTEAFF
few	TRBV6-1	TRBD1	TRBJ2-5	TGTGCCAGCAGTACCTGGACAGGGTTCCAAGAGACCCAGTACTTC	CASSTWTGFQETQYF
.	TRBV10-2	.	TRBJ2-7	TGCGCCAGCGGAGGGGACGGCGTTCTACGCGAGCAGTACTTC	CASGGDGVLREQYF
.	TRBV7-8	.	TRBJ1-6	TGTGCCAGCAGCCCACAGACAGCCAATTCACCCCTCCACTTT	CASSPQTANSPLHF
.	TRBV19	.	TRBJ1-2	TGTGCCAGTAGTATAGACAGCTTGGACATGGCCTCCTATGGCTACACCTTC	CASSIDSLDMASYGYTF
.	TRBV7-2	.	TRBJ2-7	TGTGCCAGCAGCTTCCGACTATTTGGTGGGTACGAGCAGTACTTC	CASSFRLFGGYEQYF
few	TRBV19	TRBD1	TRBJ2-7	TGTGCCAGTAGTGGGACAGGGGGCTTCGACGAGCAGTACTTC	CASSGTGGFDEQYF
.	TRBV5-6	TRBD1	TRBJ1-5	TGTGCCAGCCCCCGACAGGGGTCGACGCCCCATCAGCCCCAGCATTTT	CASPRQGSTPHQPQHF
.	TRBV19	.	TRBJ1-3	TGTGCCAGCGGGGGGAGCTCTGGAAACACCATATATTTT	CASGGSSGNTIYF
.	TRBV6-6	.	TRBJ2-7	TGTGCCAGCAGAAATACGGGACAATCTCCCTACGAGCAGTACTTC	CASRNTGQSPYEQYF
.	TRBV5-1	TRBD1	TRBJ2-1	TGCGCCAGCAGCTTGAACTCAGGGGGCACTGAGCAGTTCTTC	CASSLNSGGTEQFF
.	TRBV6-1	TRBD1	TRBJ2-7	TGTGCCAGCAGTAGGGGGACAGGGAGGGAGCAGTACTTC	CASSRGTGREQYF
.	TRBV9	.	TRBJ2-6	TGTGCCAGCGGCCCTTTTCTTGGTGGGGCCAACGTCCTGACTTTC	CASGPFLGGANVLTF
.	TRBV7-7	.	TRBJ2-5	TGTGCTAGCAGTCCTAGTGGGGGGTATTCACAAGAGACCCAGTACTTC	CASSPSGGYSQETQYF
few	TRBV5-1	.	TRBJ2-3	TGCGCCAGCAGCTTGGTAGGGGGGGGAGGCTGGGACTTCACAGATACGCAGTATTTT	CASSLVGGGGWDFTDTQYF
.	TRBV6-1	.	TRBJ2-6	TGTGCCAGCACCGAGCAGGGATCTGGGGCCAACGTCCTGACTTTC	CASTEQGSGANVLTF
.	TRBV7-9	TRBD1	TRBJ1-2	TGTGCCAGCAGCTCGGGACAGAATGGCTACACCTTC	CASSSGQNGYTF
.	TRBV6-5	.	TRBJ2-3	TGTGCCAGCAAGAGTGTGACAGATACGCAGTATTTT	CASKSVTDTQYF
.	TRBV5-5	TRBD2	TRBJ2-1	TGTGCCAGCAGCTTGGACTTACGGGGGGACGAGCAGTTCTTC	CASSLDLRGDEQFF
.	TRBV18	.	TRBJ2-1	TGTGCCAGCTCACTGAGCTCCTACAATGAGCAGTTCTTC	CASSLSSYNEQFF
.	TRBV5-1	.	TRBJ2-5	TGCGCCAGCAGCTTGGACACGGGGACAACCCAAGAGACCCAGTACTTC	CASSLDTGTTQETQYF